A selection of T cell receptor beta chains follows, all from one sample in a study of cytomegalovirus exposure and HLA in healthy donors. Clones were sequenced by immunoSEQ multiplex PCR, and TCRdb holds only the in-frame ones, with some missing. The sample table includes about 120,000 clones. Sample: PBMCs. The source is a man aged 18 to 29 in good health and CMV-seronegative. CDR3s include the opening cysteine and the closing phenylalanine or tryptophan. A D gene is named only where the DNA matches it firmly.

j_call | cdr3_length | d_call | v_call | cdr3_aa | cdr3_nt
TRBJ1-1 | 12 | NA | TRBV10-1 | CASGPSNTEAFF | TGCGCCAGCGGGCCCTCGAACACTGAAGCTTTCTTT
TRBJ2-7 | 13 | TRBD1 | TRBV5-5 | CASSWGTAYEQYF | TGTGCCAGCAGCTGGGGGACAGCCTACGAGCAGTACTTC
TRBJ1-1 | 13 | TRBD1 | TRBV10-2 | CATLQGASTEAFF | TGCGCCACCTTACAGGGGGCGTCTACTGAAGCTTTCTTT
TRBJ1-1 | 17 | TRBD1 | TRBV7-9 | CASSDPPGQGFLAEAFF | TGTGCCAGCAGCGACCCCCCGGGACAGGGTTTTTTGGCTGAAGCTTTCTTT
TRBJ1-2 | 13 | NA | TRBV7-9 | CASSLGTVQGYTF | TGTGCCAGCAGCTTAGGGACAGTACAAGGCTACACCTTC
TRBJ2-1 | 16 | TRBD1 | TRBV19 | CASSIAGQGGYNEQFF | TGTGCCAGTAGTATAGCCGGACAGGGCGGTTACAATGAGCAGTTCTTC
TRBJ1-4 | 14 | TRBD1 | TRBV5-1 | CASREAGGKEKLFF | TGCGCCAGCCGCGAGGCAGGGGGAAAAGAAAAACTGTTTTTT
TRBJ2-1 | 24 | TRBD2 | TRBV28 | CASSLSSGQLSGLAGDPSYNEQFF | TGTGCCAGCAGTTTATCCTCGGGGCAGCTCTCGGGACTAGCGGGAGATCCATCCTACAATGAGCAGTTCTTC
TRBJ2-2 | 15 | NA | TRBV9 | CASSVAEQRAGELFF | TGTGCCAGCAGCGTAGCAGAGCAGAGGGCAGGGGAGCTGTTTTTT
TRBJ2-7 | 13 | TRBD2 | TRBV2 | CAGEGTSSYEQYF | TGTGCCGGGGAGGGGACTAGCTCCTACGAGCAGTACTTC
TRBJ2-2 | 16 | NA | TRBV7-8 | CASSLKGGRRTGELFF | TGTGCCAGCAGCTTAAAGGGGGGGCGGAGAACCGGGGAGCTGTTTTTT
TRBJ2-7 | 16 | TRBD2 | TRBV7-9 | CASSPRLAESSYEQYF | TGTGCCAGCAGCCCCAGACTAGCGGAGAGCTCCTACGAGCAGTACTTC
TRBJ2-7 | 13 | TRBD1 | TRBV30 | CAGGTGREYEQYF | TGTGCCGGGGGGACAGGGAGAGAGTACGAGCAGTACTTC
TRBJ2-1 | 14 | TRBD2 | TRBV6-4 | CASSASGTYNEQFF | TGTGCCAGCAGCGCTAGCGGGACTTACAATGAGCAGTTCTTC
TRBJ1-2 | 12 | NA | TRBV7-9 | CASSPTEWGYTF | TGTGCCAGCAGCCCGACAGAGTGGGGCTACACCTTC
TRBJ1-5 | 19 | NA | TRBV12-5 | CASGKTWGVMINSNQSQHF | TGTGCTAGTGGTAAGACTTGGGGAGTAATGATTAATAGCAATCAGTCCCAGCATTTT
TRBJ2-6 | 18 | NA | TRBV19 | CASSMWEVQVSGANVLTF | TGTGCCAGTAGTATGTGGGAGGTCCAAGTATCAGGGGCCAACGTCCTGACTTTC
TRBJ2-7 | 14 | TRBD2 | TRBV11-2 | CASNGGGSSYEQYF | TGTGCCAGCAACGGGGGGGGCAGCTCCTACGAGCAGTACTTC
TRBJ1-5 | 14 | TRBD1 | TRBV2 | CASSPDRLNQPQHF | TGTGCCAGCAGTCCGGACAGGCTCAATCAGCCCCAGCATTTT
TRBJ1-6 | 15 | NA | TRBV9 | CASGRDTAYNSPLHF | TGTGCCAGCGGCCGGGACACCGCTTATAATTCACCCCTCCACTTT
TRBJ2-1 | 16 | TRBD2 | TRBV5-1 | CASSSGLASSYNEQFF | TGCGCCAGCAGCAGTGGACTAGCGAGCTCCTACAATGAGCAGTTCTTC
TRBJ2-7 | 15 | TRBD1 | TRBV6-6 | CASSYGQGARYEQYF | TGTGCCAGCAGTTACGGACAGGGGGCTAGATACGAGCAGTACTTC
TRBJ1-1 | 14 | TRBD1 | TRBV9 | CASSSGQGGTEAFF | TGTGCCAGCAGCTCGGGGCAGGGGGGCACTGAAGCTTTCTTT
TRBJ1-2 | 15 | TRBD1 | TRBV18 | CASSPQGANIYGYTF | TGTGCCAGCTCACCACAGGGGGCAAATATCTATGGCTACACCTTC